This is a list of T cell receptor beta chains from one sample in a study of early T cells in non-severe SARS-CoV-2 infection. TCRdb reprocessed the 5' RACE reads via MiXCR and lists one record per CDR3 protein. Among tens of thousands of distinct CDR3 sequences listed, around 12% were seen once. The sequenced material came from whole blood. The receptors were gathered from an adult who was a healthcare worker with PCR-confirmed SARS-CoV-2 infection or an uninfected control (not recorded which). The CDR3 runs from the conserved cysteine through the conserved F or W. The D gene is left open where the match is weak. The size field is filled for only some rows; it gives once, few, many or a size class.

NA	TRBV5-1	few	TRBJ2-5	CASSFGRSQGETQYF	TGCGCCAGCAGCTTCGGGCGGTCTCAGGGAGAGACCCAGTACTTC
NA	TRBV3-1	few	TRBJ2-7	CASSRNRVANEQYF	TGTGCCAGCAGCCGGAACAGGGTAGCGAACGAGCAGTACTTC
TRBD1	TRBV19	few	TRBJ1-4	CASSTGQGREKLFF	TGTGCCAGTAGTACGGGACAGGGAAGAGAAAAACTGTTTTTT
TRBD1	TRBV5-6	many	TRBJ1-4	CASTSGTGGPNEKLFF	TGTGCCAGCACCTCCGGGACAGGGGGACCTAATGAAAAACTGTTTTTT
NA	TRBV20-1	NA	TRBJ2-2	CSARRFENTGELFF	TGCAGTGCTAGAAGATTCGAGAACACCGGGGAGCTGTTTTTT
NA	TRBV11-2	few	TRBJ2-2	CASSSSRGTGELFF	TGTGCCAGCAGCTCATCCCGGGGGACCGGGGAGCTGTTTTTT
NA	TRBV12-3/TRBV12-4	few	TRBJ2-2	CASSFGGGTGELFF	TGTGCCAGCAGTTTCGGGGGCGGCACCGGGGAGCTGTTTTTT
TRBD2	TRBV7-2	many	TRBJ2-4	CASSQGLADKNIQYF	TGTGCCAGCAGCCAAGGACTAGCGGACAAAAACATTCAGTACTTC
TRBD1	TRBV11-3	few	TRBJ2-3	CASSSSTGGDTDTQYF	TGTGCCAGCAGCTCGTCGACAGGGGGGGACACAGATACGCAGTATTTT
NA	TRBV30	few	TRBJ1-5	CAWSMGSGQPQHF	TGTGCCTGGAGTATGGGGTCGGGTCAGCCCCAGCATTTT
NA	TRBV11-2	many	TRBJ1-1	CASSLVGGKGTEAFF	TGTGCCAGCAGCTTAGTAGGGGGTAAGGGCACTGAAGCTTTCTTT
TRBD2	TRBV11-2	many	TRBJ2-1	CASSLRGLAGRMDNEQFF	TGTGCCAGCAGCTTAAGGGGGCTAGCGGGACGTATGGACAATGAGCAGTTCTTC
TRBD1	TRBV20-1	few	TRBJ2-2	CSALVGQGASGELFF	TGCAGTGCCTTGGTGGGACAGGGGGCATCCGGGGAGCTGTTTTTT
TRBD1	TRBV7-9	few	TRBJ2-2	CAGDRGLSTGELFF	TGTGCCGGAGACAGGGGGCTGAGCACCGGGGAGCTGTTTTTT